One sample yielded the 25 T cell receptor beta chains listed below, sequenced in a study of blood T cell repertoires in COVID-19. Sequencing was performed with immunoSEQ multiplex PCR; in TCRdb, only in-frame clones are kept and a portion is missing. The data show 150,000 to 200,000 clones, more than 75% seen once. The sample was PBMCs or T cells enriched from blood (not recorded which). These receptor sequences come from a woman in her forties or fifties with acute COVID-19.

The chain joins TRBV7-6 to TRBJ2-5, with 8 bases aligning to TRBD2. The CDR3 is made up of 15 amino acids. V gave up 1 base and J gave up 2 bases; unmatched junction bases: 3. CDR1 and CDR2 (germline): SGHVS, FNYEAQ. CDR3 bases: TGTGCCAGCAGCTTAGTTTCGGGGGGGCAAGAGACCCAGTACTTC. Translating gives CASSLVSGGQETQYF.

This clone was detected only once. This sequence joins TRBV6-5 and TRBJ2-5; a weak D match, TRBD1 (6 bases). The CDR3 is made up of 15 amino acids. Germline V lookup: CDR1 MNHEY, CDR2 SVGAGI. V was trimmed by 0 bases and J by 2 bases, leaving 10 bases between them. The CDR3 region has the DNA TGTGCCAGCAGTTACTCGGGACACCAACAAGAGACCCAGTACTTC. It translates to CASSYSGHQQETQYF.

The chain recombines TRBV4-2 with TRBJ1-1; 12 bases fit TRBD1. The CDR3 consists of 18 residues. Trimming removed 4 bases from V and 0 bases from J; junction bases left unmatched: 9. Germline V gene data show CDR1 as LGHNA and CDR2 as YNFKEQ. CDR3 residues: CASSRSPGQGAMNTEAFF. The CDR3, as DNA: TGTGCCAGCAGCCGTTCTCCGGGACAGGGGGCGATGAACACTGAAGCTTTCTTT.

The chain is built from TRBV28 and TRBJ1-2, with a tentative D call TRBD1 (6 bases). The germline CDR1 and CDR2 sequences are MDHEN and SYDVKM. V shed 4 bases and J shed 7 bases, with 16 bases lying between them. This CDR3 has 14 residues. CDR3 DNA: TGTGCCAGCAGTTACCCAGGGGCCGCTTTTGGCTACACCTTC. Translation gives CASSYPGAAFGYTF.

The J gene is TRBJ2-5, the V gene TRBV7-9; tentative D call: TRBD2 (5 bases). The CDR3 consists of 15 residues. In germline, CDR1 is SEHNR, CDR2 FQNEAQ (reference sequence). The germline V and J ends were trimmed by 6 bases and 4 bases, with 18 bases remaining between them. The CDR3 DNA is TGTGCCAGCAGTGCGACCAGGAGGCAATTAGAGACCCAGTACTTC. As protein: CASSATRRQLETQYF.

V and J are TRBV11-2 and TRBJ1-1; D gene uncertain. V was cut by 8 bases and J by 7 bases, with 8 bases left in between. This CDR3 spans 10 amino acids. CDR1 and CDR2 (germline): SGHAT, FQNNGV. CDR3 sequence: CASSPVEAFF. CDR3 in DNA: TGTGCCAGCTCTCCCGTTGAAGCTTTCTTT.

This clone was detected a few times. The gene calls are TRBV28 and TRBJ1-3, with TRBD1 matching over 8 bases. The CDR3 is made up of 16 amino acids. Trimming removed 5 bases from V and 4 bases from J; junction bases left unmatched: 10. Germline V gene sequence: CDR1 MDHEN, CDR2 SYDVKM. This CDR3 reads CASSPLRTGYGNTIYF. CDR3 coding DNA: TGTGCCAGCAGTCCTCTGAGGACAGGGTACGGAAACACCATATATTTT.

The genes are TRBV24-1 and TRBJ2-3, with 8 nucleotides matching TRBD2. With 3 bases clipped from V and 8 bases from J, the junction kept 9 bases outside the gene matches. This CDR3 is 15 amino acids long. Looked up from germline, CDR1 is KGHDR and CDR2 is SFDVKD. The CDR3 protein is CATSDLTSGGGTQYF. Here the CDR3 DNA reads TGTGCCACCAGTGATCTAACCAGCGGGGGTGGTACGCAGTATTTT.

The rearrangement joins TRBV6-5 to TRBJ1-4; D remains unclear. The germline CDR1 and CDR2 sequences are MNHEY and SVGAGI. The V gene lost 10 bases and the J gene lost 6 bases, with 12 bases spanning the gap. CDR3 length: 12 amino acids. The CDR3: CAIEGHYEKLFF. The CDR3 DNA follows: TGTGCCATCGAGGGTCATTATGAAAAACTGTTTTTT.

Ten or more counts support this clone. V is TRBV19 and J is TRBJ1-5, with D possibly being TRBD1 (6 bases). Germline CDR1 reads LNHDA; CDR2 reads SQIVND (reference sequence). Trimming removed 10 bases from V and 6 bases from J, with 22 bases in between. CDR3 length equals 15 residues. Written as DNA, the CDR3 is TGTGCCACCACCTGGGCAGGGGCGATCGGTCAGCCCCAGCATTTT. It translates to CATTWAGAIGQPQHF.

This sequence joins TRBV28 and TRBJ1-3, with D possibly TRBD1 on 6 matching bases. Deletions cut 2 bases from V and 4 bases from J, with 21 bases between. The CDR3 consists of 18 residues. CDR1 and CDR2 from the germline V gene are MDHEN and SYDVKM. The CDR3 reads CASSLGRGRPLGGNTIYF. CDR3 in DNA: TGTGCCAGCAGTTTAGGCAGGGGAAGGCCCTTAGGGGGAAACACCATATATTTT.

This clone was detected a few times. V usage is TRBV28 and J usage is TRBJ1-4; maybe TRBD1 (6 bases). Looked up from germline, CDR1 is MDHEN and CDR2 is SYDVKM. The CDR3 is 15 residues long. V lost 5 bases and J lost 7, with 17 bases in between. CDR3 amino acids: CASSVNRDLGEKLFF. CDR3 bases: TGTGCCAGCAGTGTCAACAGGGATCTCGGTGAAAAACTGTTTTTT.

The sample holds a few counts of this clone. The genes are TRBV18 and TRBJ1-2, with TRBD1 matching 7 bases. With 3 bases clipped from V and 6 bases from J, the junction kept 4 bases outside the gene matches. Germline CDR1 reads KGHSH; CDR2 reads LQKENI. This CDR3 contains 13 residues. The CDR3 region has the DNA TGTGCCAGCTCACCGACAGGGTGGGATGGCTACACCTTC. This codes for CASSPTGWDGYTF.

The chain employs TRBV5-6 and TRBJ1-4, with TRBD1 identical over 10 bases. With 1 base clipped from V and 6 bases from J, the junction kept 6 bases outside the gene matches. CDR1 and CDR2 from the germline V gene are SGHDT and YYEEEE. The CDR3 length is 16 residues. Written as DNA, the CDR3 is TGTGCCAGCAGCTTGTTAGGACAGGGGGGAGATGAAAAACTGTTTTTT. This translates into CASSLLGQGGDEKLFF.

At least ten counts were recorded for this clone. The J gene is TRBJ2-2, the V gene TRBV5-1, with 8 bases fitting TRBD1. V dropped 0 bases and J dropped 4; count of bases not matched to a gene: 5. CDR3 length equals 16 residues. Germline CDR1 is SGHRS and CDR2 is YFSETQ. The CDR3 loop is CASSLARQGATGELFF. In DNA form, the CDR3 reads TGCGCCAGCAGCTTGGCCCGGCAGGGGGCCACCGGGGAGCTGTTTTTT.

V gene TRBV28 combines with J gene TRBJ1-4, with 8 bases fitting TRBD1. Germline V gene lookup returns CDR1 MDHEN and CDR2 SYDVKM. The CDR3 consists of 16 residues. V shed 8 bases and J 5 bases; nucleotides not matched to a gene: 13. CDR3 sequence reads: CASHNLGQGRNEKLFF. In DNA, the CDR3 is TGTGCCAGCCATAATCTTGGACAGGGCCGCAATGAAAAACTGTTTTTT.

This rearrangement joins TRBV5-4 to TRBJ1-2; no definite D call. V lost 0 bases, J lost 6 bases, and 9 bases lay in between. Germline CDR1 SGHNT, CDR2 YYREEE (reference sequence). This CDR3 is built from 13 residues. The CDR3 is CASSLVPGDGYTF. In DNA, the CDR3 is TGTGCCAGCAGCTTGGTTCCCGGGGATGGCTACACCTTC.

The CDR3 DNA follows: TGTGCCAGCAGCTTGGGGACAGGGGGCTCTGGAAACACCATATATTTT. Encoded protein: CASSLGTGGSGNTIYF. The rearrangement links TRBV5-8 to TRBJ1-3; TRBD1 matches at 10 bases. The trim removed 0 bases at V and 0 bases at J, leaving 0 bases unmatched. Per germline, CDR1 SGHTS and CDR2 YDEGEE. This CDR3 has 16 residues.

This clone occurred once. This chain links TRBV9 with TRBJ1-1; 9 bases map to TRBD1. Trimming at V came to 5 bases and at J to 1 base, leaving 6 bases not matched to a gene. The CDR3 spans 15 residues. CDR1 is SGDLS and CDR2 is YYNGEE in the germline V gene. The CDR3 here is CASSGGDRENTEAFF. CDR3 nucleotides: TGTGCCAGCAGTGGGGGGGACAGGGAGAACACTGAAGCTTTCTTT.

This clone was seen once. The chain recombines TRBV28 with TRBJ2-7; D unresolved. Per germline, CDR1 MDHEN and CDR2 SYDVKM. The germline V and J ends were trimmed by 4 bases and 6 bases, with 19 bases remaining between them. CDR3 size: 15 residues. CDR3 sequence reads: CASSSAPAKPSEQYV. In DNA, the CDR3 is TGTGCCAGCAGTTCCGCCCCAGCTAAACCTAGCGAGCAGTACGTC.

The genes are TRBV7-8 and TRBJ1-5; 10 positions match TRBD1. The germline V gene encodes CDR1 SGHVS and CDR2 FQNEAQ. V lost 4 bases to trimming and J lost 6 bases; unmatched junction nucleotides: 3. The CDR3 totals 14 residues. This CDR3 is CASSYGQGVQPQHF. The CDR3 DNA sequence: TGTGCCAGCAGCTACGGACAGGGGGTTCAGCCCCAGCATTTT. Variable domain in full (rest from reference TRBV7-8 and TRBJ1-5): GAGVSQSPRYKVAKRGQDVALRCDPISGHVSLFWYQQALGQGPEFLTYFQNEAQLDKSGLPSDRFFAERPEGSVSTLKIQRTQQEDSAVYLCASSYGQGVQPQHFGDGTRLSIL.

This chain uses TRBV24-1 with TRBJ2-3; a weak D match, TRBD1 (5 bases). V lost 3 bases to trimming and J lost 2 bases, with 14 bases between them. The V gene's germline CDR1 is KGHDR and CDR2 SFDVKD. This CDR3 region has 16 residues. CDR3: CATSDGTGTYTDTQYF. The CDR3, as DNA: TGTGCCACCAGTGATGGCACAGGAACCTACACAGATACGCAGTATTTT.

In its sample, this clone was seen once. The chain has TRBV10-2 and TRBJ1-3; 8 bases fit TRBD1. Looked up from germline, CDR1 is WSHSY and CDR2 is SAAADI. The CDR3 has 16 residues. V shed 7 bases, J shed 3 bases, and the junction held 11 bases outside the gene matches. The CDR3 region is CASTIDRGSDGNTIYF. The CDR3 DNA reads TGCGCCAGCACCATAGACAGGGGATCGGATGGAAACACCATATATTTT.

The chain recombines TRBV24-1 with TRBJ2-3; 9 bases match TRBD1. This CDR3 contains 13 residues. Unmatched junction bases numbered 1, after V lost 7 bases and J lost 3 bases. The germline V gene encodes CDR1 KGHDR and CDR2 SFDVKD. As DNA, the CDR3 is TGTGCCACCAGGGGACAGGGTACAGATACGCAGTATTTT. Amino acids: CATRGQGTDTQYF.

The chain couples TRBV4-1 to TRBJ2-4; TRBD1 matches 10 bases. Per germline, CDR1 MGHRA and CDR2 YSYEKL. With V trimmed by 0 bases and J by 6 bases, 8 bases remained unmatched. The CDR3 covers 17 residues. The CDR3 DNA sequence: TGCGCCAGCAGCCAAGATCTTTGGACAGGGGGTGGAAACATTCAGTACTTC. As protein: CASSQDLWTGGGNIQYF.